The rows below give T cell receptor beta chains drawn from one sample of a study of blood T cell repertoires in COVID-19. Repertoires were generated with immunoSEQ multiplex PCR, while TCRdb's copy carries only in-frame clones and drops some. This repertoire shows about 240,000 clones, about nine tenths found once; its top ten account for approximately 7.5%. Specimen: peripheral blood. All receptors come from a man aged 55 to 70 who had recovered from COVID-19. Both conserved end residues are part of each CDR3. The D gene is left open where the match is weak. Clone sizes are given selectively: once, few, many, or a class where the clone is expanded.

j_call d_call clone_size v_call cdr3_nt cdr3_aa
TRBJ2-7 - - TRBV2 TGTGCCAGCATGCCAGGGGAGCGCTACGAGCAGTACTTC CASMPGERYEQYF
TRBJ2-1 - - TRBV10-1 TGCGCCAGCAGCAGGGGTTTCAATGAGCAGTTCTTC CASSRGFNEQFF
TRBJ2-7 TRBD2 once TRBV27 TGTGCCATTCTAGCGGGACCGACTAGAAGCTCCTACGAGCAGTACTTC CAILAGPTRSSYEQYF
TRBJ2-7 TRBD1 - TRBV30 TGTGCCTGGAATAAATTAGGGGGCAGGTTGATCTACGAGCAGTACTTC CAWNKLGGRLIYEQYF
TRBJ2-4 TRBD2 - TRBV20-1 TGCAGTGCTAGTCGACTAGCGGCTTGGAACATTCAGTACTTC CSASRLAAWNIQYF
TRBJ2-5 TRBD1 - TRBV11-3 TGTGCCAGCAGCTTGACAGGGAGAGAGACCCAGTACTTC CASSLTGRETQYF
TRBJ1-5 TRBD1 few TRBV7-8 TGTGCCAGCAGCTTACGGGACAGGGGGGACCATAGCAATCAGCCCCAGCATTTT CASSLRDRGDHSNQPQHF
TRBJ1-1 TRBD1 - TRBV3-1/TRBV3-2 TGTGCCAGCAGCCGGAGGACAGGGCGGGCTGAAGCTTTCTTT CASSRRTGRAEAFF
TRBJ2-3 - - TRBV7-9 TGTGCCAGCAGCATACCCGGAGGCACAGATACGCAGTATTTT CASSIPGGTDTQYF
TRBJ1-5 - - TRBV7-9 TGTGCCAGCAGCTTCACAGACAATCAGCCCCAGCATTTT CASSFTDNQPQHF
TRBJ2-7 TRBD1 - TRBV9 TGTGCCAGCAGCGCGGACAGGAGCTCCTACGAGCAGTACTTC CASSADRSSYEQYF
TRBJ1-2 - - TRBV19 TGTGCCAGTACTCGAGAACAGGGAAGGGTTGATGGCTACACCTTC CASTREQGRVDGYTF
TRBJ1-2 - - TRBV4-1 TGCGCCAGCAGAAAAGGGGAAGGTTTATCCTATGGCTACACCTTC CASRKGEGLSYGYTF
TRBJ2-3 TRBD1 - TRBV7-2 TGTGCCAGCAGCTTAGTGCCAGGGGGCAGCACAGATACGCAGTATTTT CASSLVPGGSTDTQYF
TRBJ2-1 TRBD1 - TRBV18 TGTGCCAGCTCACCACGAACGACAGGGTCGGATGAGCAGTTCTTC CASSPRTTGSDEQFF
TRBJ2-2 TRBD2 - TRBV5-1 TGCGCCAGCAAAGGGACTAGCGGTTACACCGGGGAGCTGTTTTTT CASKGTSGYTGELFF
TRBJ2-1 TRBD2 - TRBV5-1 TGCGCCAGCAGCATAACTAGCGGGGACTACAATGAGCAGTTCTTC CASSITSGDYNEQFF
TRBJ1-1 - - TRBV20-1 TGCAGTGTACGTTCGAGTAATGAAGCTTTCTTT CSVRSSNEAFF
TRBJ2-7 - - TRBV5-1 TGCGCCAGCAGCTTGTCACCGACTTACTACGAGCAGTACTTC CASSLSPTYYEQYF
TRBJ2-1 - - TRBV12-3/TRBV12-4 TGTGCCAGCGGTAGTGAGCAGTTCTTC CASGSEQFF
TRBJ2-1 TRBD1 few TRBV12-5 TGTGCTAGTGGCGAGGGACAGAGCTCCTACAATGAGCAGTTCTTC CASGEGQSSYNEQFF
TRBJ1-3 TRBD1 - TRBV19 TGTGCCAGTACCTTACAGGGGGCGCTTTCTGGAAACACCATATATTTT CASTLQGALSGNTIYF
TRBJ2-7 TRBD1 - TRBV4-1 TGCGCCAGCAGCCAAATAACCTTAGACAGGGTAACCTACGAGCAGTACTTC CASSQITLDRVTYEQYF
TRBJ2-7 TRBD2 - TRBV3-1/TRBV3-2 TGTGCCAGCAGCCAGGGACTAGCGGGGGTTGAGCAGTACTTC CASSQGLAGVEQYF
TRBJ2-3 TRBD2 - TRBV9 TGTGCCAGCAGCGTAGTGGGGGCGGGGGGGCTTGAAAGCACAGATACGCAGTATTTT CASSVVGAGGLESTDTQYF
TRBJ1-6 TRBD1 few TRBV30 TGTGCCTGGTCGGGAGGGACAGGGTTTTCACCCCTCCACTTT CAWSGGTGFSPLHF
TRBJ2-1 - - TRBV6-1 TGTGCCAGCAGTGAATTTTCATTCACTTCGCCAGGGTACGGTGAGCAGTTCTTC CASSEFSFTSPGYGEQFF
TRBJ1-3 - - TRBV19 TGTGCCAGTAGTCAATTTGTCTCTGGAAACACCATATATTTT CASSQFVSGNTIYF
TRBJ2-1 TRBD2 once TRBV7-2 TGTGCCAGCTCCCTTATGCGACTAGCGGGGACGGTAACCTACAATGAGCAGTTCTTC CASSLMRLAGTVTYNEQFF
TRBJ2-7 TRBD2 - TRBV18 TGTGCCAGCTCACCAAGGACTAGCGGGGATACCGGGTCCTACGAGCAGTACTTC CASSPRTSGDTGSYEQYF
TRBJ1-5 - few TRBV30 TGTGCCTGGAGCCGGGATAGCAATCAGCCCCAGCATTTT CAWSRDSNQPQHF
TRBJ1-1 - - TRBV5-6 TGTGCCAGCAGCTTTGACTACGGGGGATACGGCACTGAAGCTTTCTTT CASSFDYGGYGTEAFF
TRBJ2-3 - - TRBV18 TGTGCCAGCTCACCACAGGGCCGGGGAACAGATACGCAGTATTTT CASSPQGRGTDTQYF
TRBJ2-1 - once TRBV2 TGTGCCAGCAGTGAAGAGGCGGTTGGAAATGAGCAGTTCTTC CASSEEAVGNEQFF
TRBJ2-1 - - TRBV7-2 TGTGCCAGCAGCTTAACTCCACACAATGAGCAGTTCTTC CASSLTPHNEQFF
TRBJ1-4 TRBD1 - TRBV9 TGTGCCAGCAGCGATCGGACAGGGGGCGGTGAAAAACTGTTTTTT CASSDRTGGGEKLFF
TRBJ2-7 TRBD1 - TRBV7-7 TGTGCCAGCAGCCCCGGACAGGGCCTAGGCGAGCAGTACTTC CASSPGQGLGEQYF
TRBJ2-2 - - TRBV7-9 TGTGCCAGCAGCCCCCCATCCGGGGAGCTGTTTTTT CASSPPSGELFF
TRBJ1-6 - once TRBV3-1/TRBV3-2 TGTGCCAGCAGCCAATCGGAGAGCTCCTATAATTCACCCCTCCACTTT CASSQSESSYNSPLHF
TRBJ2-5 TRBD2 once TRBV19 TGTGCCAGTAGTATGGTTAGCGGGGGGTCCTGGGAGACCCAGTACTTC CASSMVSGGSWETQYF
TRBJ1-1 TRBD1 once TRBV18 TGTGCCAGCTCAGCTACCCAGGGGGACACTGAAGCTTTCTTT CASSATQGDTEAFF
TRBJ2-2 TRBD2 - TRBV12-5 TGTGCTAGTGGTTCTCCAGGACTAGCTAGCACCGGGGAGCTGTTTTTT CASGSPGLASTGELFF
TRBJ1-3 - few TRBV30 TGTGCCTGGAGTGGTGGGAGCTCTGGAAACACCATATATTTT CAWSGGSSGNTIYF
TRBJ2-1 TRBD2 - TRBV4-2 TGTGCCAGCAGCCAAGCCGTACTAGCGGGGGGGCCGCACAATGAGCAGTTCTTC CASSQAVLAGGPHNEQFF
TRBJ2-3 - once TRBV5-8 TGTGCCAGCAGCCAATCAGATACGCAGTATTTT CASSQSDTQYF
TRBJ1-5 - - TRBV10-3 TGTGCCATCAGTGAGTCGGCAGGTCAGAGAGATCAGCCCCAGCATTTT CAISESAGQRDQPQHF
TRBJ1-5 - - TRBV20-1 TGCAGTGCGGGAGGACCTGAGCCCCAGCATTTT CSAGGPEPQHF
TRBJ2-3 TRBD2 once TRBV4-2 TGTGCCAGCAGCCAGCCCGCGGGGGACACAGATACGCAGTATTTT CASSQPAGDTDTQYF
TRBJ1-6 - - TRBV19 TGTGCCAGTACCTTAGGGGTCGGATCCTATAATTCACCCCTCCACTTT CASTLGVGSYNSPLHF
TRBJ2-3 TRBD2 - TRBV10-3 TGTGCCACCCAACTAGCGGGGTACGAAGATACGCAGTATTTT CATQLAGYEDTQYF
TRBJ2-1 TRBD1 - TRBV11-1 TGTGCCAGCAGCCTCCCTGGGACAGGGAACGATGAGCAGTTCTTC CASSLPGTGNDEQFF
TRBJ1-3 - - TRBV5-1 TGCGCCAGCAGCTTGACACAGTCTGGAAACACCATATATTTT CASSLTQSGNTIYF
TRBJ1-3 TRBD1 - TRBV7-9 TGTGCCAGCAGCTTAGCGTATGGGACAGCAGGAAACACCATATATTTT CASSLAYGTAGNTIYF
TRBJ2-5 TRBD2 - TRBV11-2 TGTGCCAGCAGCTTATTAGCGGGGCAATGGGAGACCCAGTACTTC CASSLLAGQWETQYF